This TCR beta chain was identified during a study of T cell clonotyping in hematopoietic cell transplantation. The CDR3 is made up of 14 amino acids. V dropped 3 bases and J dropped 5 bases, with 10 bases sitting between them. The germline V gene has CDR1 LNHNV and CDR2 YYDKDF (reference sequence). Assay: immunoSEQ multiplex PCR; the TCRdb copy retains only in-frame clones and omits some. The sample holds fewer than 80,000 clones, around 94% seen once. This chain links TRBV15 with TRBJ1-4, with a possible D match to TRBD1 (6 bases). Sequencing was performed on peripheral blood mononuclear cells. The source is a man aged 50 to 60 in good health. Some clones in this sample may be carry-over from other donors' samples. CDR3 sequence reads: CATSSRGGNEKLFF. CDR3 coding DNA: TGTGCCACCAGCAGTCGAGGGGGAAATGAAAAACTGTTTTTT.